This T cell receptor beta chain originates from a study of CD8 T cells in ankylosing spondylitis. The study, taken as a whole, reports: The study looked at matched synovial fluid samples from ankylosing spondylitis patients. Disease-linked clones were reported to be significantly enriched there. A number of the motif variants had already been described in reactive arthritis synovial fluid and blood. A motif in TCR beta, a set of seven to nine highly homologous variants, appeared characteristic of ankylosing spondylitis blood.

Trimming shortened V by 5 bases and J by 7 bases, and 26 bases separated the two germline ends. Germline CDR1 and CDR2: SEHNR and FQNEAQ (reference sequence). The CDR3 is 17 amino acids. This clonotype turned up a few times. Its target is unknown. The authors made TCR beta libraries by quantitative 5'-RACE with molecular barcodes. One entry per CDR3 protein results from TCRdb running MiXCR on the 5' RACE reads. The sample shows over 400,000 distinct CDR3 sequences, 25% to 30% of them seen only once. The receptor was isolated from a male donor with ankylosing spondylitis. The sequencing input was blood, either unsorted or a sorted T cell fraction (not recorded which). The genes are TRBV7-9 and TRBJ1-2; no firm D call. Here the CDR3 DNA reads TGTGCCAGCAGCCCCCCAGGTGGTGAAGGCAGAGTTCTTGGCTACACCTTC. Amino acid sequence: CASSPPGGEGRVLGYTF.